These 5 T cell receptor beta chains originate from one sample sequenced in a study of blood T cell repertoires in COVID-19. The protocol was immunoSEQ multiplex PCR, while the TCRdb copy is restricted to in-frame clones and leaves out a portion. This sample has roughly 100,000 clones, with about 76% found just once. Sequencing was performed on peripheral blood. The receptors shown here come from a woman in her seventies with acute or convalescent COVID-19.

V is TRBV10-3 and J is TRBJ1-1; unclear D gene. Germline CDR1 and CDR2: ENHRY and SYGVKD. This CDR3 is built from 14 residues. The V gene lost 4 bases and the J gene lost 4 bases, with 13 bases spanning the gap. In DNA, the CDR3 is TGTGCCATCAGTGGGGGAGTAGGAGTCACTGAAGCTTTCTTT. Translating it yields CAISGGVGVTEAFF.

This sequence joins TRBV27 and TRBJ1-2, with a weak D call TRBD1 (5 bases). Germline V gives CDR1 MNHEY, CDR2 SMNVEV (reference sequence). This CDR3 is 15 amino acids long. V lost 5 bases to trimming and J lost 8 bases, with 21 bases between them. This chain's CDR3 is CASSAGSRGMWGYTF. CDR3 in DNA: TGTGCCAGCAGTGCCGGGTCGCGGGGGATGTGGGGCTACACCTTC.

The CDR3: CASTDSLEKLFF. The CDR3 region has the DNA TGTGCCAGTACTGACAGCCTTGAAAAACTGTTTTTT. The chain joins TRBV19 to TRBJ1-4; D perhaps matches TRBD1 (5 bases). Germline CDR1 and CDR2: LNHDA and SQIVND (reference sequence). V was shortened by 7 bases and J by 7 bases, with 10 bases between the two germline ends. This CDR3 comprises 12 residues.

V and J are TRBV6-4 and TRBJ1-4, with TRBD1 identical over 7 bases. This CDR3 has 13 amino acids. The V gene's germline CDR1 is MRHNA and CDR2 SNTAGT. V dropped 6 bases and J dropped 8; count of bases not matched to a gene: 6. CDR3: CASSLLQGEKLFF. CDR3 bases: TGTGCCAGCAGCCTCTTACAGGGGGAAAAACTGTTTTTT.

The chain couples TRBV4-2 to TRBJ1-5, with TRBD1 matching 7 bases. V gave up 2 bases and J gave up 4 bases; unmatched junction bases: 14. Germline V lookup: CDR1 LGHNA, CDR2 YNFKEQ. The CDR3 sequence is 18 residues long. CDR3 coding DNA: TGTGCCAGCAGCCAAACCGGGACCAACAGGGGTAGGAATCAGCCCCAGCATTTT. It translates to CASSQTGTNRGRNQPQHF.